This TCR beta chain emerged from a study of spatial heterogeneity in lung cancer (dated by TCRdb to between 2018 and 2020). Study-level background: Beta-chain transcripts were consistently detected in greater numbers than alpha-chain transcripts, which likely reflects a higher abundance of beta-chain transcripts. In non-small cell lung cancer, the study made a quantitative comparison of TCR alpha and beta repertoires among multiple tumor regions, matched nontumor lung and blood. Both alpha and beta chains were TCR-sequenced in samples taken at surgery, namely 220 tumor regions, around 70 matched nontumor lung samples and roughly 56 PBMC samples. In the raw uncorrected reads, each unique combination of TCR and UMI appeared on average more than ten times. Nonsynonymous mutation counts, determined by whole-exome sequencing of tumor tissue, were related to features of the TCR repertoire. In tumor regions, TCR transcript counts showed a strong correlation with a T cell transcriptional module score from matched bulk RNA-seq.

Results the study describes overall, beyond this receptor: Additional single-cell paired TCR alpha and beta sequencing was considered necessary to confirm, at a functional level, the hypothesis that regional TCRs recognize regional mutations. The tumor nonsynonymous mutation count correlated with the number of expanded intratumoral alpha and beta TCRs. TCR-seq coverage of tumor T cells was estimated at only roughly 6.5% for alpha chains and 13% for beta chains. Counts of ubiquitous and regional expanded TCRs were found to correlate with counts of ubiquitous and regional nonsynonymous mutations, respectively.

This clonotype is considered medium-sized (0.01 to 0.1%). The antigen it binds to is not known. Within one base of it there is no much larger clone, and no base qualities were kept. The CDR3 runs 14 amino acids, cysteine and phenylalanine included. Only CDR3 DNA is held: 42 bases, read in frame from base 1. Reading the germline V gene gives CDR1 SGHTA and CDR2 FQGNSA. V is reduced by 6 bases and J by 3 bases, leaving a spacing of 15 bases between them. Per the publication, the time point label means: sample taken at primary tumor resection. Donors were around 69 patients with early-stage, untreated non-small cell lung cancer from the lung TRACERx cohort. Whole RNA extracted from tumor and nontumor lung tissue, or from cryopreserved PBMC samples, was used for TCR sequencing without cell sorting. Only patients with enough RNA available from two or more tumor regions were chosen for TCR sequencing. Before being selected, tumor and adjacent nontumor lung specimens were reviewed by a lung pathologist.

Libraries were prepared through 5' RACE. Sequenced on a NextSeq 500. In the TCR library protocol, a unique molecular identifier was attached to each TCR cDNA molecule so that PCR and sequencing errors could be corrected. On the study's bioinformatics: Decombinator tools were used for TCR identification, UMI-based error correction and CDR3 extraction. Expanded TCRs were defined as those above a frequency of 2 per 1,000, corresponding to the top 1% of the tumor frequency distribution. Expanded tumor TCRs were classed as regional if statistically deemed absent (corrected P<0.05) from at least one tumor region, otherwise ubiquitous. Each repertoire was subsampled 100 times to 5,000 TCRs, after which Renyi diversity was computed with the R vegan package. CDR3 similarity networks were built from amino acid triplet string-kernel similarity, connecting CDR3s with pairwise similarity above 0.82. TCRdb trimmed the raw reads at Q25, called clones with MiXCR and kept productive beta chains. Here each entry gathers all rows of one CDR3 protein and keeps the most common genes and DNA. TCRdb assigned the V and J calls; the authors' analysis was not used. Within this sample are about 3,500 distinct CDR3 sequences, with approximately 15% of them counted one time only. The biggest ten clones account for 6.5% to 8.5% of the sample.

This TCR was recovered from a male donor with early-stage non-small cell lung cancer. The specimen comprised lung tumor tissue, sampled at surgery. Here the chain combines TRBV7-2 and TRBJ2-7; tentative D gene TRBD2, with 5 bases matching. The DNA sequence is given as TGTGCCAGCAGACCACTAGGACCCCACTACGAGCAGTACTTC. Its product reads: CASRPLGPHYEQYF. Here the CDR3 is joined to the reference TRBV7-2 and TRBJ2-7 genes, and the full variable domain is: GAGVSQSPSNKVTEKGKDVELRCDPISGHTALYWYRQSLGQGLEFLIYFQGNSAPDKSGLPSDRFSAERTGGSVSTLTIQRTQQEDSAVYLCASRPLGPHYEQYFGPGTRLTVT.